The clone carrying this T cell receptor (beta chain) has more than one count but fewer than ten. The antigen is undetermined. Following RNA extraction, reverse transcription yielded cDNA that acted as the sequencing template. TCRdb's copy holds only in-frame clones and misses some; the assay was immunoSEQ multiplex PCR. The table includes under 350,000 clones, roughly 64% detected once. As for treatment: oral pan-JAK inhibitor, 5-10 mg twice daily. The CDR3 has 15 residues. V was pared by 3 bases and J by 8 bases, with 19 bases between. CDR1 and CDR2 (germline): MDHEN, SYDVKM. The sample is drawn from a study of CD8+ T cells in alopecia areata. Study observations and caveats: Mouse data revealed clearer TCR sharing than patient data did, a gap possibly tied to HLA.

V usage is TRBV28 and J usage is TRBJ1-2; perhaps TRBD1 as D (5 bases). The sequence was collected from a human donor with alopecia areata. Sample: CD4+ T cells sorted from blood, taken at week 24, from a patient treated with tofacitinib. CDR3 in amino acids: CASSLGGLGRAGYTF. DNA of the CDR3: TGTGCCAGCAGTTTGGGGGGGTTAGGTCGCGCCGGCTACACCTTC.